The 23 T cell receptor beta chains listed next were all sequenced from one sample in a study of T-cell memory formation after mild COVID-19. From the 5' RACE reads, TCRdb called clonotypes with MiXCR, one entry per CDR3 protein. The sample has 250,000 to 350,000 distinct CDR3 sequences; less than 20% are singletons. Sample: PBMCs or a T cell subset sorted from them (not recorded which). Receptor source: a man between 18 and 35 years old who had mild COVID-19 (a few samples of this study predate the infection). Cell type and time point are not known.

The chain links TRBV7-8 to TRBJ1-6; TRBD1 might be the D (6 bases). V gave up 6 bases and J gave up 10 bases, with 19 bases separating them. Germline V gene data show CDR1 as SGHVS and CDR2 as FQNEAQ. This CDR3 contains 15 residues. The CDR3 region is CASSSGTLERSPLHF. CDR3 sequence (DNA): TGTGCCAGCAGTTCCGGGACACTCGAGAGGTCACCCCTCCACTTT.

This clonotype came up a few times. V usage is TRBV15 and J usage is TRBJ2-7; no firm D call. Germline V CDR1 and CDR2: LNHNV, YYDKDF (reference sequence). Trimming took 0 bases from V and 2 from J, leaving 11 bases between them. The CDR3 extends over 15 amino acids. The CDR3 bases are TGTGCCACCAGCAGAGATGCGGATTCGACCTACGAGCAGTACTTC. It translates to CATSRDADSTYEQYF.

This clonotype was seen only a few times. The genes are TRBV20-1 and TRBJ2-4; 7 positions agree with TRBD2. V lost 2 bases, J lost 6 bases, and 4 bases stayed unmatched. The CDR3 is made up of 13 amino acids. In germline, CDR1 is DFQATT, CDR2 SNEGSKA (reference sequence). The CDR3 coding sequence is TGCAGTGCTAGACCGCCGGGGGGAAACATTCAGTACTTC. Translating it yields CSARPPGGNIQYF.

This clonotype has just a few counts. The chain carries TRBV7-3 and TRBJ2-5; TRBD2 might be the D (6 bases). With 0 bases removed from V and 1 base from J, the gap between germline ends came to 12 bases. CDR3 length: 16 amino acids. Germline V gene data show CDR1 as SGHTA and CDR2 as FQGTGA. The CDR3 DNA reads as TGTGCCAGCAGCTTAACGTTGGCGCGGGGCCAAGAGACCCAGTACTTC. Its protein is CASSLTLARGQETQYF.

J is TRBJ2-2 and V is TRBV5-1; TRBD1 might be the D (7 bases). The CDR3 is 15 amino acids. V was cut by 1 base and J by 4 bases, with 11 bases left in between. Germline lookup yields CDR1 SGHRS and CDR2 YFSETQ. CDR3 in amino acids: CASSLRGDSTGELFF. In DNA form, the CDR3 reads TGCGCCAGCAGCTTGCGCGGGGACAGCACCGGGGAGCTGTTTTTT.

This clonotype was detected only a few times. The chain couples TRBV27 to TRBJ1-2, with 7 bases lining up with TRBD1. Trimming at V came to 6 bases and at J to 4 bases, leaving 8 bases not matched to a gene. Germline V gives CDR1 MNHEY, CDR2 SMNVEV (reference sequence). This CDR3 is built from 14 residues. The CDR3 DNA is TGTGCCAGCAGGCAGGGGGTGGGGAGCTATGGCTACACCTTC. This translates into CASRQGVGSYGYTF.

The J gene is TRBJ2-7, the V gene TRBV10-2; maybe TRBD2 (7 bases). Germline V gives CDR1 WSHSY, CDR2 SAAADI. V was clipped by 5 bases and J by 6 bases, with 14 bases between them. The CDR3 has 13 amino acids. In DNA, the CDR3 is TGCGCCAGCAGTCTAGGGGGGGCTTTCGAGCAGTACGTC. Encoded protein: CASSLGGAFEQYV.

This chain uses TRBV5-5 with TRBJ2-3; TRBD2 agrees at 8 bases. CDR1 and CDR2 from the germline V gene are SGHKS and YYEKEE (reference sequence). This CDR3 is built from 15 residues. The trim removed 0 bases at V and 1 base at J, leaving 1 base unmatched. CDR3 sequence reads: CASSLVSGGTDTQYF. The CDR3 DNA sequence: TGTGCCAGCAGCTTGGTTAGCGGGGGCACAGATACGCAGTATTTT.

The chain links TRBV21-1 to TRBJ2-5; the listed D gene, TRBD1, was not tested against the DNA. TRBV21-1 corresponds to a pseudogene. The CDR3 loop spans 11 amino acids. CDR3 nucleotides: TGTGCCGGGGCAGGTGGGAAGACCCAGTACTTC. Residues: CAGAGGKTQYF.

J is TRBJ2-3 and V is TRBV27; 7 bases are shared with TRBD2. Trimming cost V 7 bases and J 3 bases; bases outside gene matches: 13. The CDR3 length is 16 residues. Germline V CDR1 and CDR2: MNHEY, SMNVEV (reference sequence). The CDR3 nucleotides read TGTGCCAGCAAAAAACGCCGCCAGGGAGGGACAGATACGCAGTATTTT. Amino acids: CASKKRRQGGTDTQYF.

This clonotype came up a few times. The rearrangement joins TRBV6-5 to TRBJ2-2, with D uncertain. V was cut by 5 bases and J by 0 bases, with 10 bases left in between. Per the germline V gene, CDR1 is MNHEY and CDR2 is SVGAGI. This CDR3 has 15 residues. The CDR3 here is CASSPQLPNTGELFF. The CDR3 DNA reads TGTGCCAGCAGTCCGCAACTCCCGAACACCGGGGAGCTGTTTTTT.

The chain couples TRBV4-3 to TRBJ2-6, with 10 nucleotides matching TRBD1. From germline, CDR1 is LGHNA and CDR2 YSLEER. V was clipped by 4 bases and J by 2 bases; unmatched bases: 11. The CDR3 sequence is 19 residues long. CDR3 bases: TGCGCCAGCAGCCCGGCGGGGACAGGGGTTTCGACTGGGGCCAACGTCCTGACTTTC. The encoded protein is CASSPAGTGVSTGANVLTF.

V and J are TRBV7-2 and TRBJ2-1, with 9 bases fitting TRBD2. Germline CDR1 is SGHTA and CDR2 is FQGNSA. The ends lost 5 bases at V and 9 bases at J; junction bases unmatched: 5. This CDR3 comprises 13 residues. This CDR3 reads CASSVLTSGEQFF. CDR3 sequence (DNA): TGTGCCAGCAGCGTCCTGACTAGCGGTGAGCAGTTCTTC.

The rearrangement joins TRBV20-1 to TRBJ2-6; D tentatively fits TRBD1 or TRBD2 (5 bases each). Trimming shortened V by 7 bases and J by 0 bases, and 19 bases separated the two germline ends. The CDR3 has 17 residues. The V gene's germline CDR1 is DFQATT and CDR2 SNEGSKA (reference sequence). CDR3 nucleotides: TGCAGTGTTTACACCCCGGGACGGAGCTCTGGGGCCAACGTCCTGACTTTC. Amino acid sequence: CSVYTPGRSSGANVLTF.

V gene TRBV27 combines with J gene TRBJ1-2; D not resolved. The germline CDR1 and CDR2 sequences are MNHEY and SMNVEV (reference sequence). V was clipped by 5 bases and J by 6 bases, with 13 bases between them. The CDR3 loop spans 13 amino acids. The CDR3 here is CASSTRETDGYTF. The CDR3 DNA follows: TGTGCCAGCAGTACCCGGGAAACGGATGGCTACACCTTC.

This clonotype showed up many times. V is TRBV6-5 and J is TRBJ2-3; 11 bases line up with TRBD1. V dropped 7 bases and J dropped 2; count of bases not matched to a gene: 8. This CDR3 spans 16 amino acids. Germline V gene lookup returns CDR1 MNHEY and CDR2 SVGAGI. CDR3 amino acids: CASTPTDRGPTDTQYF. CDR3 bases: TGTGCCAGCACCCCGACGGACAGGGGGCCCACAGATACGCAGTATTTT.

This clonotype was seen a handful of times. The CDR3 region has the DNA TGTGCCAGCAGTTACTCGACTGGGGCAGGCAGAGATACGCAGTATTTT. Translating it yields CASSYSTGAGRDTQYF. This chain connects TRBV6-5 to TRBJ2-3; maybe TRBD1 (5 bases). Germline V gene lookup returns CDR1 MNHEY and CDR2 SVGAGI. V lost 0 bases to trimming and J lost 5 bases, with 15 bases between them. The CDR3 has 16 amino acids.

This clonotype was picked up many times. The genes are TRBV6-5 and TRBJ2-1; D possibly matches TRBD1 or TRBD2 (5 bases each). Trimming shortened V by 6 bases and J by 4 bases, and 16 bases separated the two germline ends. Germline V gene data show CDR1 as MNHEY and CDR2 as SVGAGI. There are 15 residues in the CDR3. The CDR3 is CASSAGGEGYNEQFF. The CDR3 DNA reads TGTGCCAGCAGCGCCGGCGGTGAGGGGTACAATGAGCAGTTCTTC.

This clonotype was counted between two and nine times. The chain has TRBV4-3 and TRBJ2-7; possible D gene TRBD2, 7 bases. Deletions cut 1 base from V and 3 bases from J, with 13 bases between. The CDR3 runs 15 residues. The germline CDR1 and CDR2 sequences are LGHNA and YSLEER. The CDR3 nucleotides read TGCGCCAGCAGCCAAGCCCGGGGGGCGTACTACGAGCAGTACTTC. Translated, it gives CASSQARGAYYEQYF.

This clonotype was counted a few times. The CDR3 region is CATSDYGLVRFF. The CDR3, as DNA: TGTGCCACCAGTGATTACGGACTAGTTCGGTTCTTC. The chain employs TRBV24-1 and TRBJ2-1, with TRBD2 identical over 7 bases. V lost 2 bases and J lost 15; bases outside the gene matches: 6. This CDR3 has 12 residues. Germline lookup yields CDR1 KGHDR and CDR2 SFDVKD.

This clonotype turned up a few times. The gene calls are TRBV3-1 and TRBJ2-4; 7 nucleotides line up with TRBD1. This CDR3 comprises 12 residues. Trimming took 4 bases from V and 8 from J; bases not matched to a gene: 2. Per germline, CDR1 LGHDT and CDR2 YNNKEL (reference sequence). The CDR3 DNA reads as TGTGCCAGCAGCCTAACAGGGGACATTCAGTACTTC. As protein: CASSLTGDIQYF.

The chain carries TRBV18 and TRBJ2-3, with 9 bases lining up with TRBD2. The CDR3 sequence is 15 residues long. The germline V gene encodes CDR1 KGHSH and CDR2 LQKENI. V was clipped by 5 bases and J by 6 bases; unmatched bases: 9. The CDR3 DNA follows: TGTGCCAGCTCATCCGGAACTAGCGGGCGCGATACGCAGTATTTT. This translates into CASSSGTSGRDTQYF.

This clonotype has only a few counts. This chain links TRBV29-1 with TRBJ2-3; 10 nucleotides agree with TRBD2. V shed 4 bases, J shed 6 bases, and the junction held 4 bases outside the gene matches. Looked up from germline, CDR1 is SQVTM and CDR2 is ANQGSEA. The CDR3 spans 13 residues. The CDR3 here is CSVVLAGVDTQYF. The CDR3 region has the DNA TGCAGCGTTGTCCTAGCGGGGGTCGATACGCAGTATTTT.